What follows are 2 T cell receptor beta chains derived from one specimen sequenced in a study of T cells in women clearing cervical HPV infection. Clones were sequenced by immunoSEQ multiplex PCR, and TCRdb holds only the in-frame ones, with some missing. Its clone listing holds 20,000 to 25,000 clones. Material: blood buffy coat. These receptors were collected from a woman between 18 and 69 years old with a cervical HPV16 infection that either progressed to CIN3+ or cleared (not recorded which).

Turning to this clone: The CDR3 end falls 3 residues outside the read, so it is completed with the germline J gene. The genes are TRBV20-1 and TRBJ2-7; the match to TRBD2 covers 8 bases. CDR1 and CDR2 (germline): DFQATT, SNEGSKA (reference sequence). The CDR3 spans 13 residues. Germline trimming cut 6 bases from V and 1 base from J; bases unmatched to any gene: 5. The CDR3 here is CSAGPGGSYEQYF. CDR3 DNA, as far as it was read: TGCAGTGCCGGCCCGGGGGGGTCCTACGAG.

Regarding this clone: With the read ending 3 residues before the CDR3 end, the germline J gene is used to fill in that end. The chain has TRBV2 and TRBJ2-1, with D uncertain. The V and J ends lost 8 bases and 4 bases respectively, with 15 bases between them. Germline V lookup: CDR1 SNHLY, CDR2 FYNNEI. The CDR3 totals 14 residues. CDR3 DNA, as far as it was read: TGTGCCAGCGGGTGGGCTGAGAAGTACAATGAG. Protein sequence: CASGWAEKYNE. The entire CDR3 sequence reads CASGWAEKYNEQFF.